This is a list of T cell receptor beta chains from one sample in a study of blood T cell repertoires in COVID-19. TCRdb's copy holds only in-frame clones and misses some; the assay was immunoSEQ multiplex PCR. This sample yields roughly 97,000 clones, of which just under 85% are seen a single time; about 3.6% belongs to the top ten. Sequenced sample: peripheral blood. The receptors stem from an elderly woman with active or convalescent COVID-19. Each CDR3 is given with its conserved first and last residue. Each record gives: D gene, V gene, clone size, CDR3 length, J gene, CDR3 protein, CDR3 DNA. A D gene is named only where the DNA matches it firmly. Only part of the rows carry a size: once, few, many, or a class if the clone is expanded.

TRBD1	TRBV5-8	.	19	TRBJ1-6	CASSYGRLRDSPYNSPLHF	TGTGCCAGCAGCTATGGGAGACTCCGGGACAGTCCCTATAATTCACCCCTCCACTTT
TRBD1	TRBV7-9	many	16	TRBJ2-5	CASSPRQGPTQETQYF	TGTGCCAGCAGCCCAAGACAGGGGCCTACTCAAGAGACCCAGTACTTC
TRBD1	TRBV2	.	14	TRBJ2-2	CASSPGQGTGELFF	TGTGCCAGCAGCCCGGGACAGGGGACCGGGGAGCTGTTTTTT
.	TRBV11-2	.	16	TRBJ1-6	CASSQIRGKWDSPLHF	TGTGCCAGCAGCCAGATCCGGGGGAAATGGGATTCACCCCTCCACTTT
TRBD1	TRBV18	.	15	TRBJ1-2	CASSSGQGEGYGYTF	TGTGCCAGCTCATCAGGACAGGGGGAAGGCTATGGCTACACCTTC
.	TRBV5-1	.	17	TRBJ1-3	CASSLELLGGSGNTIYF	TGCGCCAGCAGCTTGGAGCTCCTAGGGGGATCTGGAAACACCATATATTTT
TRBD1	TRBV5-1	.	18	TRBJ1-1	CASSQRKNGDRGWTEAFF	TGCGCCAGCAGCCAGAGGAAAAACGGGGACAGGGGTTGGACTGAAGCTTTCTTT
.	TRBV19	.	16	TRBJ2-7	CASSPPGGRGSYEQYF	TGTGCCAGTAGTCCCCCCGGTGGGCGGGGATCCTACGAGCAGTACTTC
.	TRBV28	few	17	TRBJ1-1	CASSVLPGGPSNTEAFF	TGTGCCAGCAGTGTACTCCCGGGGGGACCATCCAACACTGAAGCTTTCTTT
.	TRBV12-3/TRBV12-4	.	12	TRBJ2-7	CASRKARSEQYF	TGTGCCAGCCGAAAAGCCCGATCCGAGCAGTACTTC
TRBD2	TRBV9	.	18	TRBJ2-1	CASSPESRLAGAYNEQFF	TGTGCCAGCAGCCCTGAGAGTAGACTAGCGGGAGCCTACAATGAGCAGTTCTTC
TRBD1	TRBV7-2	.	15	TRBJ2-5	CASSLMTGGAETQYF	TGTGCCAGCAGCTTAATGACAGGGGGCGCGGAGACCCAGTACTTC
TRBD2	TRBV6-2/TRBV6-3	.	17	TRBJ2-7	CASSGPSGRGEGYEQYF	TGTGCCAGCAGTGGGCCTAGCGGGAGAGGAGAGGGGTACGAGCAGTACTTC
TRBD2	TRBV28	.	14	TRBJ2-4	CASLPPGRGNIQYF	TGTGCCAGCCTTCCCCCAGGGAGGGGTAACATTCAGTACTTC
TRBD2	TRBV6-2/TRBV6-3	.	17	TRBJ2-4	CASSILAGGSAKNIQYF	TGTGCCAGCAGTATACTAGCGGGAGGGTCAGCCAAAAACATTCAGTACTTC
.	TRBV18	.	18	TRBJ2-7	CASSPKRGADIRLSEQYF	TGTGCCAGCTCACCAAAAAGGGGCGCTGATATTCGGCTATCCGAGCAGTACTTC
TRBD1	TRBV9	.	15	TRBJ2-7	CASSVRTGFAYEQYF	TGTGCCAGCAGCGTTCGGACAGGGTTCGCCTACGAGCAGTACTTC
.	TRBV7-9	.	13	TRBJ1-1	CASSQIADTEAFF	TGTGCCAGCAGCCAAATAGCTGACACTGAAGCTTTCTTT
.	TRBV4-1	.	13	TRBJ2-3	CASSQDRVDTQYF	TGCGCCAGCAGCCAAGACAGGGTGGATACGCAGTATTTT
.	TRBV21-1	.	13	TRBJ1-4	CASTTGLGEKLFF	TGTGCCAGTACCACAGGGTTGGGTGAAAAACTGTTTTTT
.	TRBV7-2	.	14	TRBJ2-7	CASSLGRQNYEQYF	TGTGCCAGCAGCTTAGGGCGACAGAACTACGAGCAGTACTTC
.	TRBV19	.	14	TRBJ1-4	CASSTGTNNEKLFF	TGTGCCAGTAGTACCGGGACAAATAATGAAAAACTGTTTTTT
.	TRBV23-1	.	12	TRBJ2-1	CVYGQGYNEQFF	TGCGTTTATGGGCAGGGATACAATGAGCAGTTCTTC
.	TRBV19	few	14	TRBJ1-2	CASSIGSDNYGYTF	TGTGCCAGTAGTATCGGGTCAGACAACTATGGCTACACCTTC
TRBD1	TRBV5-4	.	15	TRBJ1-3	CASSLGGQSGNTIYF	TGTGCCAGCAGCTTGGGGGGACAGTCTGGAAACACCATATATTTT
TRBD1	TRBV5-5	.	14	TRBJ1-6	CASSPGQANSPLHF	TGTGCCAGCAGCCCAGGACAGGCTAATTCACCCCTCCACTTT
.	TRBV30	.	14	TRBJ1-3	CAWEYRSSGNTIYF	TGTGCCTGGGAATACAGAAGCTCTGGAAACACCATATATTTT
.	TRBV24-1	.	13	TRBJ1-5	CATSDRGRQPQHF	TGTGCCACCAGTGATCGGGGGAGGCAGCCCCAGCATTTT
.	TRBV12-3/TRBV12-4	.	13	TRBJ1-4	CASSFSGVEKLFF	TGTGCCAGCAGTTTTTCGGGGGTAGAAAAACTGTTTTTT
.	TRBV27	.	13	TRBJ1-1	CASSFIVHAEAFF	TGTGCCAGCAGTTTTATAGTCCACGCTGAAGCTTTCTTT